A single sample gave rise to the 7 T cell receptor beta chains below, sequenced in a study of cytomegalovirus exposure and HLA in healthy donors. TCRdb's table, derived via immunoSEQ multiplex PCR, lists solely in-frame clones and lacks some. The data hold around 400,000 clones, with around 86% observed a single time. Sequenced material: PBMCs. The receptors here all came from a woman younger than 35 in good health and CMV-seronegative.

This rearrangement joins TRBV28 to TRBJ2-7, with 11 bases fitting TRBD2. The CDR3 has 15 residues. Germline V lookup: CDR1 MDHEN, CDR2 SYDVKM. J gave up 5 bases and V 4 bases, and 7 bases lay outside the gene matches. CDR3 in DNA: TGTGCCAGCAGTTCCGCGGGACTAGCGGTTAACGAGCAGTACTTC. Residues: CASSSAGLAVNEQYF.

The chain recombines TRBV19 with TRBJ1-2; TRBD1 is a possible D gene (6 bases). V gave up 6 bases and J gave up 2 bases, with 19 bases separating them. This CDR3 is 16 amino acids long. Germline V CDR1 and CDR2: LNHDA, SQIVND (reference sequence). The CDR3 DNA sequence: TGTGCCAGTAGCCGACAGGCCGTATCCCAGAACTATGGCTACACCTTC. Protein product: CASSRQAVSQNYGYTF.

The genes are TRBV10-3 and TRBJ1-2; 7 bases agree with TRBD1. CDR1 and CDR2 (germline): ENHRY, SYGVKD. V was clipped by 1 base and J by 2 bases; unmatched bases: 1. The CDR3 is made up of 14 amino acids. This chain's CDR3 is CAISEWTGNYGYTF. Here the CDR3 DNA reads TGTGCCATCAGTGAGTGGACAGGAAACTATGGCTACACCTTC.

The rearrangement links TRBV11-2 to TRBJ2-1; a weak D match, TRBD2 (6 bases). The CDR3 runs to 14 residues. V lost 7 bases and J 0 bases, leaving 10 bases between the germline ends. Per germline, CDR1 SGHAT and CDR2 FQNNGV. The CDR3 nucleotides are TGTGCCAGCACGACTAGGAGCTCCTACAATGAGCAGTTCTTC. Its translation: CASTTRSSYNEQFF.

This clone has only one observation. The chain links TRBV6-1 to TRBJ2-6; 9 bases map to TRBD1. Germline trimming cut 2 bases from V and 3 bases from J; bases unmatched to any gene: 8. CDR1 is MNHNS and CDR2 is SASEGT in the germline V gene. The CDR3 totals 18 residues. The CDR3 DNA is TGTGCCAGCAGTGAATTCTTACAGGGGGCGCTTGGGGCCAACGTCCTGACTTTC. Translated: CASSEFLQGALGANVLTF.

The rearrangement joins TRBV15 to TRBJ1-1, with 9 bases identical to TRBD1. Trimming at V came to 5 bases and at J to 6 bases, leaving 1 base not matched to a gene. This CDR3 is 12 amino acids long. Germline V gene data show CDR1 as LNHNV and CDR2 as YYDKDF (reference sequence). As DNA, the CDR3 is TGTGCCACCAGCCGGACAGGGGCTGAAGCTTTCTTT. Its translation is CATSRTGAEAFF.

The CDR3 loop is CASSYSRQGGDGYTF. The CDR3 nucleotides are TGTGCCAGCAGTTACTCCCGACAGGGAGGCGATGGCTACACCTTC. V and J are TRBV6-6 and TRBJ1-2, with TRBD1 matching over 7 bases. The CDR3 sequence is 15 residues long. CDR1 and CDR2 from the germline V gene are MNHNY and SVGAGI (reference sequence). The V gene end was trimmed by 0 bases and the J gene end by 6 bases; junction bases not matched to a gene: 7.